A selection of T cell receptor beta chains follows, all from one sample in a study of blood T cell repertoires in COVID-19. Produced via immunoSEQ multiplex PCR; TCRdb's table is partial and in-frame only. The table lists roughly 100,000 clones, about 88% of them singletons. Material: peripheral blood. The source of these receptors is an elderly woman with acute or convalescent COVID-19. Each CDR3 is given with its conserved first and last residue. The D gene is left open where the match is weak. Rows give clone size only sometimes, using once, few, many, or a class for an expanded clone.

j_call | d_call | v_call | clone_size | cdr3_nt | cdr3_aa
TRBJ1-4 | TRBD1 | TRBV2 | NA | TGTGCCAGCAGTGAAATGCAGGGGGACCTTGGTAAACTGTTTTTT | CASSEMQGDLGKLFF
TRBJ1-4 | TRBD1 | TRBV7-9 | once | TGTGCCAGCAGCCCTGGACAGGGTAATGAAAAACTGTTTTTT | CASSPGQGNEKLFF
TRBJ1-5 | NA | TRBV3-1/TRBV3-2 | once | TGTGCCAGCAGCCAAGAGGGGCGTAGCAATCAGCCCCAGCATTTT | CASSQEGRSNQPQHF
TRBJ1-2 | TRBD1 | TRBV5-8 | NA | TGTGCCAGCAGCTCTCCGGGACAGGGTGGTGGCTACACCTTC | CASSSPGQGGGYTF
TRBJ1-1 | NA | TRBV9 | once | TGTGCCAGCAGCGTAGAGGGGGTAGGAAACACTGAAGCTTTCTTT | CASSVEGVGNTEAFF
TRBJ1-1 | NA | TRBV21-1 | NA | TGTGCCAGCAGCAAAGATCCGAGGAGTGCGAACACTGAAGCTTTCTTT | CASSKDPRSANTEAFF
TRBJ1-2 | NA | TRBV5-1 | NA | TGCGCCAGCAGCTTGAGAGGGAACGACTATGGCTACACCTTC | CASSLRGNDYGYTF
TRBJ2-3 | TRBD2 | TRBV30 | NA | TGTGCCTGGAGTAAATGGGGCGCCGGGAGGGCGGGGACAGATACGCAGTATTTT | CAWSKWGAGRAGTDTQYF
TRBJ1-5 | NA | TRBV10-3 | NA | TGTGCCATCAGTTCGACAGGTAGCAATCAGCCCCAGCATTTT | CAISSTGSNQPQHF
TRBJ1-2 | TRBD1 | TRBV6-5 | NA | TGTGCCAGCAGTTCCCGGACAGGGAGACTACATGGCTACACCTTC | CASSSRTGRLHGYTF
TRBJ2-1 | NA | TRBV9 | few | TGTGCCAGCAGCGTAGACGTTCAGGGGAGTAGGGCTGAGCAGTTCTTC | CASSVDVQGSRAEQFF
TRBJ1-6 | TRBD1 | TRBV2 | NA | TGTGCCAGCACTACCGGGACAGGGAATAATTCACCCCTCCACTTT | CASTTGTGNNSPLHF
TRBJ1-3 | NA | TRBV5-6 | NA | TGTGCCAGCAGCTTGGGAAGGCTAGGCTCTGGAAACACCATATATTTT | CASSLGRLGSGNTIYF
TRBJ1-1 | NA | TRBV28 | NA | TGTGCCAGCAGACCCCGGGGGACTGAAGCTTTCTTT | CASRPRGTEAFF
TRBJ2-7 | NA | TRBV9 | NA | TGTGCCAGCAGCCGTGAGGGGGGGCTGTCCTACGAGCAGTACTTC | CASSREGGLSYEQYF
TRBJ2-3 | NA | TRBV2 | NA | TGTGCCAGCAGAGGAGGACGGGGAGATACGCAGTATTTT | CASRGGRGDTQYF
TRBJ2-5 | NA | TRBV11-3 | NA | TGTGCCAGCAGCCCCGGTATCGCGGTAGAGACCCAGTACTTC | CASSPGIAVETQYF
TRBJ1-2 | TRBD1 | TRBV3-1/TRBV3-2 | NA | TGTGCCAGCAGAGACAGGGGGCGGTATGGCTACACCTTC | CASRDRGRYGYTF
TRBJ1-2 | NA | TRBV2 | NA | TGTGCCAGCTTGGGGGGGGGCATCTATGGCTACACCTTC | CASLGGGIYGYTF
TRBJ1-2 | NA | TRBV29-1 | NA | TGCAGCGTTTCTCTCGACGGGAACTATGGCTACACCTTC | CSVSLDGNYGYTF
TRBJ2-5 | NA | TRBV2 | NA | TGTGCCAGCAATAATGGCCTTACCCAGGAGACCCAGTACTTC | CASNNGLTQETQYF
TRBJ1-2 | NA | TRBV6-5 | NA | TGTGCCAGCAGTTACACGATAGGGAGCTATGGCTACACCTTC | CASSYTIGSYGYTF
TRBJ1-2 | TRBD1 | TRBV6-5 | NA | TGTGCCAGCGACCCGAGACAGGGCTATGGCTACACCTTC | CASDPRQGYGYTF
TRBJ1-1 | NA | TRBV12-3/TRBV12-4 | NA | TGTGCCAGCAGTTTACGGGCGGGAACTGAAGCTTTCTTT | CASSLRAGTEAFF
TRBJ1-1 | NA | TRBV10-1 | NA | TGCGCCAGCAGTGACGGGGGTTTTGGTATGAACACTGAAGCTTTCTTT | CASSDGGFGMNTEAFF
TRBJ2-5 | TRBD1 | TRBV11-3 | NA | TGTGCCAGCAGCCAATTCGAAAGGACAGGGGAAGAGACCCAGTACTTC | CASSQFERTGEETQYF
TRBJ1-1 | NA | TRBV6-6 | once | TGTGCCAGCAGTTACCTAGCTATGGGACAGAACACTGAAGCTTTCTTT | CASSYLAMGQNTEAFF
TRBJ2-1 | TRBD2 | TRBV5-1 | NA | TGCGCCAGCAGCTCGGGGGGGCCTTTTTTCGATGAGCAGTTCTTC | CASSSGGPFFDEQFF
TRBJ2-7 | NA | TRBV12-5 | once | TGTGCTAGTGGTCTCCCCCCCCTCTACGAGCAGTACTTC | CASGLPPLYEQYF